This T cell receptor beta chain was found in a study of prognosis after radiotherapy for stage I lung cancer. On the study more broadly: Those with stage I non-small cell lung cancer who took part were enrolled between April 2018 and 2019.

Whole-study results and caveats: Patients' TRBV and TRBJ gene usage reportedly differed by presence or absence of metastases.

Concerning this clonotype: Its cognate antigen is unknown.

For each of two time points, a roughly 6-milliliter draw of peripheral blood was taken. Two rounds of multiplex PCR amplified TCR beta CDR3 from genomic DNA. The authors ran first-round PCR with primers specific to each TRBV and TRBJ gene. TCRdb independently ran MiXCR on the multiplex PCR reads; one entry per CDR3 protein. The table shows around 51,000 distinct CDR3 sequences, with 30% to 35% occurring only once. The CDR3 sequence is 16 residues long. V was clipped by 3 bases and J by 5 bases; unmatched bases: 11. The V gene's germline CDR1 is SGDLS and CDR2 YYNGEE. This clonotype originated in a donor older than 45 with non-small cell lung cancer. The material sequenced was PBMCs, taken before or after stereotactic body radiation therapy (not recorded which). The chain is built from TRBV9 and TRBJ2-5; 9 bases fit TRBD1. CDR3 nucleotide sequence: TGTGCCAGCAGCGGGGGAGGGGGACAGGGATTGGAGACCCAGTACTTC. Translation: CASSGGGGQGLETQYF.